The source of this T cell receptor (beta chain) is a study of neoadjuvant nivolumab and ipilimumab in lung cancer. Study-level findings and limits: Only two of four nivolumab-treated tumors gained richness and clonality by surgery. Resected tumors had greater TCR richness and clonality than uninvolved lung.

The CDR3 contains 14 residues. CDR1 and CDR2 from the germline V gene are SGHRS and YFSETQ. After removal of 3 bases from V and 0 bases from J, the junction contained 2 bases not matched to a gene. About this clone: Its antigen is as yet unknown.

Sequencing was performed with immunoSEQ multiplex PCR; in TCRdb, only in-frame clones are kept and a portion is missing. The sample consists of 25,000 to 35,000 clones, about nine tenths of them appearing once. The source was peripheral blood, collected after neoadjuvant nivolumab, alone or with ipilimumab, at or shortly before surgery. This chain joins TRBV5-1 and TRBJ1-1; TRBD1 aligns across 7 bases. The origin of this receptor is an adult with non-small cell lung cancer. The CDR3 nucleotides read TGCGCCAGCAGCTGGGACAGCCTGAACACTGAAGCTTTCTTT. It translates to CASSWDSLNTEAFF.